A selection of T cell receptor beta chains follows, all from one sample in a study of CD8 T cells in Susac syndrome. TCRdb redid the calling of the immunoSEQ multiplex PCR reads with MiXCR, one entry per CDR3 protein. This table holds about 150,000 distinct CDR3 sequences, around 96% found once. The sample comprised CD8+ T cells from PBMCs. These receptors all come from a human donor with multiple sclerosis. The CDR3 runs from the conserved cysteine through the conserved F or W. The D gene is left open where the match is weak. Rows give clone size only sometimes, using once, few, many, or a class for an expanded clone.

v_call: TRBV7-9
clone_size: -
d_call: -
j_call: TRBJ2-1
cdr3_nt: TGTGCCAGCAGCCCAAGCACTAGTGGCGATGAGCAGTTCTTC
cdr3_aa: CASSPSTSGDEQFF

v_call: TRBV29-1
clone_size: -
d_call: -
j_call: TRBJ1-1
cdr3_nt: TGCAGCGTTGAGGACGGGCCAGAAGCTTTCTTT
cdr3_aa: CSVEDGPEAFF

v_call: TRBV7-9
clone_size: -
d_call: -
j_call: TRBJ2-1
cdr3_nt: TGTGCCAGCAGCTCCATCGACAGAGCTAAGTTCTTC
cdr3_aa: CASSSIDRAKFF

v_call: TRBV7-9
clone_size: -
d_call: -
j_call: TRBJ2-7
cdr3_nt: TGTGCCAGCAGCTTACCCACCAAAGCCTACGAGCAGTACTTC
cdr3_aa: CASSLPTKAYEQYF

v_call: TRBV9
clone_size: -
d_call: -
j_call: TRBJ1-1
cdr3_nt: TGTGCCAGCAGCGTCGATCACAGGTCAAACACTGAAGCTTTCTTT
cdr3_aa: CASSVDHRSNTEAFF

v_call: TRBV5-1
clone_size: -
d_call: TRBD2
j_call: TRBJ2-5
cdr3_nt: TGCGCCAGCAGCCTGACCGTCGGGACTACCCAAGAGACCCAGTACTTC
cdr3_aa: CASSLTVGTTQETQYF

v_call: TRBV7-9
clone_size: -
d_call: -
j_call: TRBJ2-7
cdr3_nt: TGTGCCAGCAGCTTTCGTCCTCTCTACGAGCAGTACTTC
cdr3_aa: CASSFRPLYEQYF

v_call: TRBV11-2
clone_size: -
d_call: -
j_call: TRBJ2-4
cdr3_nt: TGTGCCAGCAGCCTAGAGGCTAGGGTGGAGTACTTC
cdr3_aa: CASSLEARVEYF

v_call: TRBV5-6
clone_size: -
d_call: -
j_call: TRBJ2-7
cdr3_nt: TGTGCCAGCAGCTTAGGGGCTGCCGAGCAGTACTTC
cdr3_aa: CASSLGAAEQYF

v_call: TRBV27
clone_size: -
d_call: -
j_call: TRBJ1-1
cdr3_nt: TGTGCCAGCAGTCCCAAAGGGGCAGAGGACACTGAAGCTTTCTTT
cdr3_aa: CASSPKGAEDTEAFF

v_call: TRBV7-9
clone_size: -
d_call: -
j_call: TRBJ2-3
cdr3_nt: TGTGCCAGCAGTAAAGGTTGGGCTAGCACAGATACGCAGTATTTT
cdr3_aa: CASSKGWASTDTQYF

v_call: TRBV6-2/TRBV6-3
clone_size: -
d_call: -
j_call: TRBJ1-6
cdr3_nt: TGTGCCAGCAGTCGGGACACGAGGAATTCACCCCTCCACTTT
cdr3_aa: CASSRDTRNSPLHF

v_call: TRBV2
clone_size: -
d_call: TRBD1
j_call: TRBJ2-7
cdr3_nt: TGTGCCAGCAGTTACCTGGGACAGATAAGCTCCTACGAGCAGTACTTC
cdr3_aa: CASSYLGQISSYEQYF

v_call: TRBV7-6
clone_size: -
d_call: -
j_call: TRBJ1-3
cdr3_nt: TGTGCCAGCAGCTTAGGGCCGCGAAGAGGGGACACCATATATTTT
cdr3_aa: CASSLGPRRGDTIYF

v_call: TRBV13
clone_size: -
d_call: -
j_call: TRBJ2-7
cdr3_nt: TGTGCCAGCAGCTTAGGAACTCGGAACTACGAGCAGTACTTC
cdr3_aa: CASSLGTRNYEQYF

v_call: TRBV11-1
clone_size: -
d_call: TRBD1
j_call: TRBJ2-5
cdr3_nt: TGTGCCAGCAGCGATAGGGGACAGCAAGAGACCCAGTACTTC
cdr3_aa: CASSDRGQQETQYF

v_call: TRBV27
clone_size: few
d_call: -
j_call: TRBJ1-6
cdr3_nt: TGTGCCAGCAGTTTAGGAGGGCGCAATTCACCCCTCCACTTT
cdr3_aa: CASSLGGRNSPLHF

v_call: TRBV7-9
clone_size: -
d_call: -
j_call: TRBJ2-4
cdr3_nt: TGTGCCAGCAGCCGGGGAGGAAACATTCAGTACTTC
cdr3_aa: CASSRGGNIQYF

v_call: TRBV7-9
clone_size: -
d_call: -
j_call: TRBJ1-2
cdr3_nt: TGTGCCAGCAGCGAAGGGCAGGGGATGGTTGACTATGGCTACACCTTC
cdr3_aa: CASSEGQGMVDYGYTF

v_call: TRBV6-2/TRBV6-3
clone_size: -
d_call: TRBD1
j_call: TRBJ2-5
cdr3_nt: TGTGCCAGCAGATTCTCCCGGGACAGGAAAGAGACCCAGTACTTC
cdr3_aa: CASRFSRDRKETQYF

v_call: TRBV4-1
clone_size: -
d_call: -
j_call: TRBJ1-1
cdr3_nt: TGCGCCAGCAGCCAACCCGGGACAACGAACACTGAAGCTTTCTTT
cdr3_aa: CASSQPGTTNTEAFF

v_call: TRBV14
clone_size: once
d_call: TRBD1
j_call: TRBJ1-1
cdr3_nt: TGTGCCAGCAGCCCCTGGACAGGGAGGGACACTGAAGCTTTCTTT
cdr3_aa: CASSPWTGRDTEAFF

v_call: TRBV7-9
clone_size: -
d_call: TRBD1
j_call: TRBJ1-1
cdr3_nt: TGTGCCAGCAACACACCTCGCAGCCAGGGGGGAGCTTTCTTT
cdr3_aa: CASNTPRSQGGAFF

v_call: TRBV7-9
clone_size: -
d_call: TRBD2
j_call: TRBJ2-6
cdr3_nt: TGTGCCAGCAGCTTAGCGCGGGGGTTCTCTGGGGCCAACGTCCTGACTTTC
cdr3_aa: CASSLARGFSGANVLTF

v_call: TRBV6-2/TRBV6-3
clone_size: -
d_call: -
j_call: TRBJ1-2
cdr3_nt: TGTGCCAGCGGAAAGGACAGCCTTGGGGTAAATGGCTACACCTTC
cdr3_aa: CASGKDSLGVNGYTF

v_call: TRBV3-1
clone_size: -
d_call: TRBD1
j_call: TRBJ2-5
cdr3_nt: TGTGCCAGCAGCCAAGAGGGGGGACAGGGGGCCGCCGGGAGTCCGGAGACCCAGTACTTC
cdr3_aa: CASSQEGGQGAAGSPETQYF

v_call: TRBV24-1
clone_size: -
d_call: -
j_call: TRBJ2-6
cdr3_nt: TGTGCCACCAGTGGTCAAGGCGCTGGGGCCAACGTCCTGACTTTC
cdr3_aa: CATSGQGAGANVLTF

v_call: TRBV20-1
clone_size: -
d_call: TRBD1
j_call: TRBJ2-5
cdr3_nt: TGCAGTGCTCGCCGGGACAGGGACCAGTACTTC
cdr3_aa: CSARRDRDQYF

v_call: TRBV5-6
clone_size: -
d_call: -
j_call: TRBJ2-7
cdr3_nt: TGTGCCAGCAGCCCTCAGGCACAGGAGATCTACGAGCAGTACTTC
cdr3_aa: CASSPQAQEIYEQYF

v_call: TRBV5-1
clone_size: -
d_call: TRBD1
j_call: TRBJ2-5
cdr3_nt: TGCGCCAGCAGCTTGGGTGGACAGGCATTGCAAGAGACCCAGTACTTC
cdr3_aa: CASSLGGQALQETQYF

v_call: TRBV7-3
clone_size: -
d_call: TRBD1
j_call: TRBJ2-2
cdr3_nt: TGTGCCAGCAGCTCCTCTACCGACAGGGGGCTCACCGGGGAGCTGTTTTTT
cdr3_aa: CASSSSTDRGLTGELFF

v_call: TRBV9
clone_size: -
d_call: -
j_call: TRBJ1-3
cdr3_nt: TGTGCCAGCAGTTACGGAGAGGACACCATATATTTT
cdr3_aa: CASSYGEDTIYF

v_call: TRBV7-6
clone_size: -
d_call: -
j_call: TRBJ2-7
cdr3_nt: TGTGCCAGCAGCCTAGGTTTGGCAGGGGAGTCCTACGAGCAGTACTTC
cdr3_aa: CASSLGLAGESYEQYF

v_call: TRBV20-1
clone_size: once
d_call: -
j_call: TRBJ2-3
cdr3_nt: TGCAGTGCTAGGACGATGGGGGCGAGTTCTGATACGCAGTATTTT
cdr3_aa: CSARTMGASSDTQYF

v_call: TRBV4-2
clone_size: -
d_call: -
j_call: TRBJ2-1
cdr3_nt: TGTGCCAGCAGCCAAGATTGGACGCGGACGGGGGAAGACAATGAGCAGTTCTTC
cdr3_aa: CASSQDWTRTGEDNEQFF

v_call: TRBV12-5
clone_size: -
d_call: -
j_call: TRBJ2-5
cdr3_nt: TGTGCTAGTGGTTTGCAGGGCTCGGAGACCCAGTACTTC
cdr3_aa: CASGLQGSETQYF

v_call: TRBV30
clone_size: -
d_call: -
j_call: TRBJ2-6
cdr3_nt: TGTGCCTGGATCGGTACAGGGCCCCTCTCTGGGGCCAACGTCCTGACTTTC
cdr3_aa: CAWIGTGPLSGANVLTF

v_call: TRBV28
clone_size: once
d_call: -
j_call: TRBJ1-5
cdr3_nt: TGTGCCAGCAGTTTACGGCGGATGAATCAGCCCCAGCATTTT
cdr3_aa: CASSLRRMNQPQHF